This T cell receptor beta chain was obtained from a study of blood T cell repertoires in COVID-19. Original processing methods: Amplification from reference gene primers served as the basis for estimated nucleated cell counts. Some clones are missing from TCRdb's copy, which holds only in-frame ones; the method was immunoSEQ multiplex PCR. V and J calls and clone size are copied from that table; D and trimming were computed from the DNA. In the table there are approximately 240,000 clones, 84% of which are singletons. The CDR3 length is 12 residues. CDR1 is MNHEY, CDR2 SVGAGI, per germline. V lost 6 bases and J 7 bases, leaving 7 bases between the germline ends.

The source is a man between 50 and 59 years old with acute or convalescent COVID-19. Material for sequencing was peripheral blood. The rearrangement uses TRBV6-5 and TRBJ1-6; D unclear. The CDR3: CASSTGNSPLHF. The CDR3 DNA sequence: TGTGCCAGCAGCACGGGGAATTCACCCCTCCACTTT.